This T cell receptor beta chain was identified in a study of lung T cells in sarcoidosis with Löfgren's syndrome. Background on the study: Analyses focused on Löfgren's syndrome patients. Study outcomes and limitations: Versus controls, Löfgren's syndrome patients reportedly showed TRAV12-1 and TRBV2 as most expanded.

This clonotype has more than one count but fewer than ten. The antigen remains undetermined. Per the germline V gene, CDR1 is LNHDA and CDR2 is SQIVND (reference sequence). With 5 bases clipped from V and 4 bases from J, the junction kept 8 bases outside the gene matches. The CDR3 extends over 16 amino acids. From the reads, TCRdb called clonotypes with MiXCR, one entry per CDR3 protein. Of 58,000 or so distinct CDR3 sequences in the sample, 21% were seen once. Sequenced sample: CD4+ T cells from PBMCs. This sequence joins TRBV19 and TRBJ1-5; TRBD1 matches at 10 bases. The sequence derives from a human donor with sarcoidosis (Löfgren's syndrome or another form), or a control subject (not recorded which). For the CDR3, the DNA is TGTGCCAGTAGTCCCTATGGACAGGGGGGAAATCAGCCCCAGCATTTT. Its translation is CASSPYGQGGNQPQHF.